The clone carrying this TCR beta chain has only a few counts. From the reads, TCRdb called clonotypes with MiXCR, one entry per CDR3 protein. Among about 260,000 distinct CDR3 sequences listed, approximately 13% were seen once. The source of the sample is a study of T cell repertoires in cytomegalovirus infection. Germline V gene lookup returns CDR1 SGHRS and CDR2 YFSETQ. V was clipped by 0 bases and J by 0 bases, with 4 bases between them. This CDR3 spans 14 amino acids. The chain joins TRBV5-1 to TRBJ2-1; no clear D. This receptor was obtained from a human donor in good health (CMV status not recorded). Some clones in this sample may be carry-over from other donors' samples. Sequencing was done on a sample of PBMCs. The CDR3 sequence is CASSLVSSYNEQFF. The CDR3 region has the DNA TGCGCCAGCAGCTTGGTAAGCTCCTACAATGAGCAGTTCTTC.